The sequence of this T cell receptor (beta chain) was determined in a study of radiation and T cells in renal cell carcinoma. General study results and limits: In blood, top tumor clones expanded by 2 weeks, shrinking by 4.

The method was immunoSEQ multiplex PCR; TCRdb's version includes in-frame clones alone and lacks a portion of them. Found here are about 130,000 clones, 65% to 85% of them singletons; the top ten hold roughly 5%. Germline V gene data show CDR1 as MGHDK and CDR2 as SYGVNS. The V and J ends lost 5 bases and 0 bases respectively, with 19 bases between them. CDR3 size: 17 residues. The sample's time point: blood 2 weeks post-SBRT. Treatment denoted: 15 Gy SBRT to primary tumor, nephrectomy 4 weeks later. To note about this clone: Its specificity is not known.

Sequenced here: blood, sampled from a patient whose treatment included radiotherapy and nephrectomy. The TCR originated in a man in his fifties or sixties with renal cell carcinoma. The genes are TRBV25-1 and TRBJ1-1; a possible D gene is TRBD1 (5 bases). The CDR3 sequence is CASSLSQGGGMNTEAFF. The CDR3 coding sequence is TGTGCCAGCAGTTTGTCTCAGGGAGGAGGGATGAACACTGAAGCTTTCTTT.